This T cell receptor beta chain was captured by sequencing in a study of blood T cell repertoires in COVID-19. Authors' methods: Amplification from reference gene primers served as the basis for estimated nucleated cell counts. Repertoires were generated with immunoSEQ multiplex PCR, while TCRdb's copy carries only in-frame clones and drops some. Clone size and V and J calls were adopted from that table, with D and trimming inferred from the DNA. The data contain around 260,000 clones, around 90% of them singletons. Germline values: CDR1 SGHTA, CDR2 FQGNSA. V lost 5 bases to trimming and J lost 4 bases, with 12 bases between them. CDR3 size: 14 residues.

The source is a man in his 60s who had recovered from COVID-19. The chain carries TRBV7-2 and TRBJ2-1, with a tentative D call TRBD2 (6 bases). The specimen sequenced was peripheral blood. CDR3 in DNA: TGTGCCAGCAGCCCGGGAGTAGCGTACAATGAGCAGTTCTTC. Protein: CASSPGVAYNEQFF. The entire variable domain, with the rest obtained from reference TRBV7-2 and TRBJ2-1, is as follows: GAGVSQSPSNKVTEKGKDVELRCDPISGHTALYWYRQSLGQGLEFLIYFQGNSAPDKSGLPSDRFSAERTGGSVSTLTIQRTQQEDSAVYLCASSPGVAYNEQFFGPGTRLTVL.